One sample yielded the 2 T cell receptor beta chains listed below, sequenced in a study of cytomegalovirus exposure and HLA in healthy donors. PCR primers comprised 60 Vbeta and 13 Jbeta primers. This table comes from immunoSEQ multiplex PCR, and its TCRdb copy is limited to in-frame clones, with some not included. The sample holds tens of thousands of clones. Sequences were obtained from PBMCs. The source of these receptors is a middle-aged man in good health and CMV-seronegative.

The CDR3 loop reads CASSNGKQGALFF. The CDR3 nucleotides read TGTGCCAGCAGCAACGGTAAACAGGGGGCACTGTTTTTT. The chain joins TRBV6-5 to TRBJ1-4; 9 nucleotides line up with TRBD1. V lost 6 bases and J lost 13; bases outside the gene matches: 9. This CDR3 has 13 amino acids. Germline V gene lookup returns CDR1 MNHEY and CDR2 SVGAGI.

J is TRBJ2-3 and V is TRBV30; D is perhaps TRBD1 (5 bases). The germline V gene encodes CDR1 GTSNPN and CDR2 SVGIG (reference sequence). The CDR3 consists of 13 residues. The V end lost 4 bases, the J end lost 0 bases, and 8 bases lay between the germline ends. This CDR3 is CAWKGLSTDTQYF. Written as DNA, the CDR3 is TGTGCCTGGAAGGGGCTTAGCACAGATACGCAGTATTTT.